One and the same sample provided the 8 T cell receptor beta chains below, sequenced in a study of CD8 T cells in ankylosing spondylitis. TCRdb redid the calling of the 5' RACE reads with MiXCR, one entry per CDR3 protein. Seen here are under 250,000 distinct CDR3 sequences, 32% observed once, and the top ten hold 4% to 5.5%. Sequenced: blood, either unsorted or a sorted T cell fraction (not recorded which). These receptors were taken from a male donor with ankylosing spondylitis or in good health (not recorded which).

This clonotype showed up just a few times. This chain uses TRBV11-2 with TRBJ2-1; TRBD1 or TRBD2 may be the D gene (5 bases each). Germline CDR1 reads SGHAT; CDR2 reads FQNNGV. V lost 4 bases, J lost 8 bases, and 15 bases lay in between. The CDR3 is made up of 14 amino acids. The CDR3 protein is CASSSTPGLDEQFF. The CDR3 nucleotides read TGTGCCAGCAGCTCTACTCCGGGGCTCGATGAGCAGTTCTTC.

The genes are TRBV20-1 and TRBJ1-5; D unclear. Germline V gene data show CDR1 as DFQATT and CDR2 as SNEGSKA (reference sequence). The CDR3 length is 15 residues. With 0 bases removed from V and 3 bases from J, the gap between germline ends came to 12 bases. Here the CDR3 DNA reads TGCAGTGCTAGAGATCCTTTCGGAGTCAATCAGCCCCAGCATTTT. The encoded protein is CSARDPFGVNQPQHF.

The V and J genes are TRBV5-1 and TRBJ1-1; a weak D match, TRBD1 (6 bases). Germline V gene data show CDR1 as SGHRS and CDR2 as YFSETQ. The CDR3 sequence is 13 residues long. The V end lost 5 bases, the J end lost 8 bases, and 16 bases lay between the germline ends. CDR3 loop: CASRRGDAGEAFF. The DNA for the CDR3 is TGCGCCAGCAGGAGGGGGGACGCCGGGGAAGCTTTCTTT.

The chain has TRBV20-1 and TRBJ2-3; possibly TRBD2 for D (7 bases). Germline CDR1 reads DFQATT; CDR2 reads SNEGSKA (reference sequence). The V gene lost 4 bases and the J gene lost 6 bases, with 11 bases spanning the gap. The CDR3 sequence is 12 residues long. DNA for the CDR3: TGCAGTGCTAAAGGGGGGGCGGATACGCAGTATTTT. Translation: CSAKGGADTQYF.

The chain combines TRBV9 with TRBJ1-1, with D uncertain. This CDR3 comprises 18 residues. Germline V gene lookup returns CDR1 SGDLS and CDR2 YYNGEE. V shed 7 bases and J shed 8 bases, with 33 bases lying between them. Written as DNA, the CDR3 is TGTGCCAGCTCCCCTAGTCCGGCAGCAACCTCCGATGGGTTAGAAGCTTTCTTT. It yields the protein CASSPSPAATSDGLEAFF.

The chain has TRBV6-5 and TRBJ2-4, with unresolved D. Trimming stripped 2 bases from V and 7 bases from J, with 9 bases between. The V gene's germline CDR1 is MNHEY and CDR2 SVGAGI. This CDR3 contains 13 residues. The CDR3 DNA is TGTGCCAGCAGTTACGGACCGCGGAACATTCAGTACTTC. Its translation: CASSYGPRNIQYF.

The rearrangement joins TRBV9 to TRBJ2-7, with TRBD1 identical over 9 bases. The CDR3 totals 18 residues. Losses at the gene ends were 3 bases for V and 0 bases for J; bases not matched to a gene: 13. CDR1 SGDLS and CDR2 YYNGEE come from the germline V gene. CDR3 nucleotides: TGTGCCAGCAGCGCTAGTTGGAGGCCGGGACAGGGCTCCTACGAGCAGTACTTC. Its translation is CASSASWRPGQGSYEQYF.

In this sample, this clonotype turned up a few times. The chain links TRBV7-2 to TRBJ2-7; D remains unclear. Trimming removed 4 bases at V and 3 bases at J, with 16 bases between. Germline V gene data show CDR1 as SGHTA and CDR2 as FQGNSA. The CDR3 is made up of 15 amino acids. This CDR3 is CASSSSATGLYEQYF. CDR3 DNA sequence: TGTGCCAGCAGCTCCTCCGCGACCGGCCTCTACGAGCAGTACTTC.